The entry that follows covers one T cell receptor (beta chain) sequence. Antigen: not known. This entry belongs to a study of T cell responses to AZD1222 COVID-19 vaccine. Overall study findings and caveats: Donors skewed white British and female; clonal diversity was possibly underestimated. All repertoire sampling was performed exclusively after the peak T cell response.

The protocol was immunoSEQ multiplex PCR, while the TCRdb copy is restricted to in-frame clones and leaves out a portion. The sample lists about 110,000 clones, around 90% seen once, with around 4.5% in the top ten. The sequence was obtained from an adult who received the AZD1222 COVID-19 vaccine. Material: peripheral blood, obtained 28 days after the second AZD1222 dose.

CDR3 DNA: TGTGCCAGCAGCGTAGATAACACTGAAGCTTTCTTT. Protein product: CASSVDNTEAFF. This rearrangement joins TRBV9 to TRBJ1-1; D gene ambiguous. Germline-derived CDR1 and CDR2 are SGDLS and YYNGEE. The CDR3 length is 12 residues. The V end was cut by 0 bases, the J end by 2 bases, with 2 bases between.